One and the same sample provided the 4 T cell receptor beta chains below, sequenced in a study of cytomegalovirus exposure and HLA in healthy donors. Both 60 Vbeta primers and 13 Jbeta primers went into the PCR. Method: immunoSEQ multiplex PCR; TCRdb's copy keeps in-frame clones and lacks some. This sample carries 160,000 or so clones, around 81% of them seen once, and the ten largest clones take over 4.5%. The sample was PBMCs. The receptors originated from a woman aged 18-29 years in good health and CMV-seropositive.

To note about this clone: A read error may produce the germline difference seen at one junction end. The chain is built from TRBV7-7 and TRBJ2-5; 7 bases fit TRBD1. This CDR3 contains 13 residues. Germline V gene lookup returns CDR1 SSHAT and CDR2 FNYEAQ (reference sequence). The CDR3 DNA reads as TGTGCTAGCAGCTGGGACAGACAAGAGACCCAGTACTTC. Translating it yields CASSWDRQETQYF.

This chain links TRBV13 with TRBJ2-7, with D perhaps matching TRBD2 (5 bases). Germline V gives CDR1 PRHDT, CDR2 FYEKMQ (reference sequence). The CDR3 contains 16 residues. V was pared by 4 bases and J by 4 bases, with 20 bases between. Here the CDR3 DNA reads TGTGCCAGCAGCTCGAGGCCGTCCGTAGGGAGTTACGAGCAGTACTTC. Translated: CASSSRPSVGSYEQYF. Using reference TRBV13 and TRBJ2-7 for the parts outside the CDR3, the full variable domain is AAGVIQSPRHLIKEKRETATLKCYPIPRHDTVYWYQQGPGQDPQFLISFYEKMQSDKGSIPDRFSAQQFSDYHSELNMSSLELGDSALYFCASSSRPSVGSYEQYFGPGTRLTVT.

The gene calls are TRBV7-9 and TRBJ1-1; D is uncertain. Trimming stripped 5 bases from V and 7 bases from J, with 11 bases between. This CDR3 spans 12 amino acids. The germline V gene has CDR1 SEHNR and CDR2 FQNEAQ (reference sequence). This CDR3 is CASSIEVYEAFF. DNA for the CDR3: TGTGCCAGCAGCATCGAGGTATATGAAGCTTTCTTT.

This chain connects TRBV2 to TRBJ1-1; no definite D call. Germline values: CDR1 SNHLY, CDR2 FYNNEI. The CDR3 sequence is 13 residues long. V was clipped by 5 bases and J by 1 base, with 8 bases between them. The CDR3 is CASSLQPNTEAFF. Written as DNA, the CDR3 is TGTGCCAGCAGTCTACAGCCGAACACTGAAGCTTTCTTT.